This TCR beta chain was recovered during a study of HIV-infected patients and healthy controls (TCRdb year 2014). V lost 5 bases and J lost 4 bases, and the count of bases not matched to a germline gene is 7. Spanning cysteine to phenylalanine, the CDR3 consists of 15 amino acids. The entry retains the CDR3 DNA only, 45 bases that are in frame from base 1. The library was produced with 5' RACE. TCRdb records Illumina MiSeq as the sequencer. The raw public reads went through TCRdb reprocessing: fastp at Q25, MiXCR clone calling, in-frame beta chains kept. Entries are consolidated by CDR3 protein sequence, retaining the most common genes and DNA. This sample holds over 55,000 distinct CDR3 sequences; around 16% were observed only once. Of the sample, approximately 5.2% is held by the ten largest clones. This clonotype has just a few counts. This clone's antigen is unknown. No base quality values were provided; no much bigger clone lies one nucleotide off.

The rearranged segments are TRBV12-3 or TRBV12-4 and TRBJ2-5, and 10 junction bases match TRBD2. The clonotype comes from a human donor in good health. Sample: CD4+ T cells from blood. The CDR3 region: CASSPPSSGGETQYF. The DNA sequence is given as TGTGCCAGCAGTCCTCCCTCTAGCGGGGGAGAGACCCAGTACTTC.